This note documents a single T cell receptor beta chain sequence. Its antigen is not known. This CDR3 is also generated by other DNA sequences in the sample. For sorted subsets, approximately 0.2 ug DNA per replicate equaled tens of thousands of T cell genomes. Libraries were prepared by immunoSEQ multiplex PCR; TCRdb keeps only in-frame clonotypes and omits some of them. The repertoire holds around 1.6 million clones, with approximately 98% as singletons. In germline, CDR1 is MDHEN, CDR2 SYDVKM. The length of the CDR3 is 12 residues. Trimming took off 5 bases at V and 7 bases at J, with 11 bases between the two ends. This record comes from a study of shared clonotypes between healthy human individuals. Study findings and constraints: The expectation was that sequencing depth would affect clonotype sharing among donors.

This sequence originates from a man in his thirties or forties in good health. Specimen: naive CD4+ T cells sorted from blood. Indicated subset: CD45RA+ positively selected. V is TRBV28 and J is TRBJ1-2; D may be TRBD1 (5 bases). CDR3 sequence (DNA): TGTGCCAGCAGTCCACCAGGGTCTGGCTACACCTTC. Translating gives CASSPPGSGYTF.